This entry is about one T cell receptor beta chain. Antigen: not known. Quantitative 5'-RACE was performed with molecular barcodes, and it yielded the TCR beta libraries. Each CDR3 protein gets one entry after TCRdb re-called the 5' RACE reads with MiXCR. The table has some 840,000 distinct CDR3 sequences, roughly 12% seen once. Germline CDR1 LGHNA, CDR2 YNFKEQ. Trimming removed 1 base from V and 4 bases from J, with 10 bases in between. The CDR3 length is 14 residues. The source of the sample is a study of CD8 T cells in ankylosing spondylitis. Study-level findings and limits: A TCR beta motif of about 8 highly homologous variants seemed to mark ankylosing spondylitis blood. The disease-linked clones had a CD8+ phenotype and low blood frequencies. It was reported that disease-linked clones were significantly enriched in matched ankylosing spondylitis synovial fluid. Several of the motif variants were reported before in synovial fluid and blood from reactive arthritis.

V gene TRBV4-2 combines with J gene TRBJ2-5, with D perhaps matching TRBD1 or TRBD2 (6 bases each). The sequenced material came from blood, either unsorted or a sorted T cell fraction (not recorded which). The source is a male donor with ankylosing spondylitis. The CDR3 nucleotides read TGTGCCAGCAGCCAAGGGGGGGCCAGAGAGACCCAGTACTTC. This sequence encodes CASSQGGARETQYF.